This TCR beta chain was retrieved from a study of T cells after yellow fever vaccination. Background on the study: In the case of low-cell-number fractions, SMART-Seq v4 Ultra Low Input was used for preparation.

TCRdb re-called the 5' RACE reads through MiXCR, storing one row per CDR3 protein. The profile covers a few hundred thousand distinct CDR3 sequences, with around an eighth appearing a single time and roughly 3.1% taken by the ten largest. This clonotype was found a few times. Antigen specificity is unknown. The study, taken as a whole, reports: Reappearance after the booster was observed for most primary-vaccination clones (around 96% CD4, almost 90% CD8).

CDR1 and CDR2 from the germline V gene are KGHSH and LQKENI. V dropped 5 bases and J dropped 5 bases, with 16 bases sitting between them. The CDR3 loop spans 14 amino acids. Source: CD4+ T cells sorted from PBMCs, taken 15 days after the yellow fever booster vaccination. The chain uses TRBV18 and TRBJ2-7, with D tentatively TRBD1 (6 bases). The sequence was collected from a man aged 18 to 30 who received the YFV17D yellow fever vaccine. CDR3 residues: CASSSTGYENEQYV. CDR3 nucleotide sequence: TGTGCCAGCTCATCTACAGGGTATGAAAACGAGCAGTACGTC.